The clone carrying this TCR beta chain has only one observation. V was trimmed by 9 bases and J by 0 bases, leaving 6 bases between them. The length of the CDR3 is 11 residues. The data originate from a study of blood T cell repertoires in COVID-19. In the original workflow: Estimated nucleated cell counts came from reference gene primer amplification. Assay used: immunoSEQ multiplex PCR; TCRdb lists only in-frame clones, some missing. V and J calls plus clone size are reproduced from that table; the DNA served to infer D and trimming. The data hold 150,000 to 200,000 clones, with about 89% observed a single time.

Sequencing input: peripheral blood. The V gene is TRBV12-3 or TRBV12-4, the J gene TRBJ2-7; D may be TRBD2 (5 bases). The receptor comes from a man between 70 and 80 years old with acute or convalescent COVID-19. CDR3 coding DNA: TGTGCCAGTGGGAGCTCCTACGAGCAGTACTTC. This translates into CASGSSYEQYF.